Given below is one T cell receptor (beta chain) in context. This sample is drawn from a study of OX40 agonist ivuxolimab in advanced cancers. Study-wide background: Intravenous ivuxolimab was administered to patients every 2 weeks at 0.01 to 10 mg/kg.

The CDR3 length is 17 residues. Trimming cost V 4 bases and J 5 bases; bases outside gene matches: 16. Germline V gives CDR1 SGHVS, CDR2 FQNEAQ. Assay: immunoSEQ multiplex PCR; the TCRdb copy retains only in-frame clones and omits some. The sample has about 67,000 clones, more than 75% seen once; the top ten hold 4%. This TCR derives from an adult with an advanced solid tumor such as melanoma, head and neck, liver or kidney cancer. V is TRBV7-8 and J is TRBJ1-1, with 7 bases aligning to TRBD1. The sample consisted of CD4+ or CD8+ T cells sorted from blood, taken in a trial of the OX40 agonist ivuxolimab. The CDR3 loop is CASSYNKGGGWGTEAFF. The CDR3 nucleotides are TGTGCCAGCAGCTACAACAAAGGGGGCGGATGGGGTACTGAAGCTTTCTTT.